This T cell receptor (beta chain) was retrieved from a study of T cell responses to AZD1222 COVID-19 vaccine. TCRdb keeps only in-frame clones here, not all; method: immunoSEQ multiplex PCR. The profile shows 60,000 to 85,000 clones, around 89% of them singletons. Germline CDR1 is SGHRS and CDR2 is YFSETQ. The CDR3 extends over 14 amino acids. Trimming stripped 3 bases from V and 2 bases from J, with 11 bases between. The sequencing used peripheral blood, collected 28 days after the second dose of the MenACWY control vaccine. V usage is TRBV5-1 and J usage is TRBJ2-5, with a weak D call TRBD1 (6 bases). This TCR was sampled from an adult who received the MenACWY meningococcal vaccine as a control. The CDR3 DNA reads as TGCGCCAGCAGCTCGACAGGCCCGCAAGAGACCCAGTACTTC. Its translation is CASSSTGPQETQYF.